One sample yielded the 13 T cell receptor beta chains listed below, sequenced in a study of cytomegalovirus exposure and HLA in healthy donors. 13 Jbeta primers and 60 Vbeta primers were used for the PCR. Generated by immunoSEQ multiplex PCR, the TCRdb table keeps only in-frame clones and is missing some. The data show under 140,000 clones, approximately 86% seen once. Specimen: PBMCs. The receptors derive from a man aged 35 to 55 in good health and CMV-seronegative.

Worth noting for this clone: This CDR3 fails to terminate in the conserved phenylalanine or tryptophan, so it likely reflects a read error. The V and J genes are TRBV30 and TRBJ1-2; 7 bases match TRBD1. The CDR3 extends over 13 amino acids. The trim removed 0 bases at V and 7 bases at J, leaving 5 bases unmatched. CDR1 and CDR2 (germline): GTSNPN, SVGIG (reference sequence). This CDR3 reads CAWSVQGRGGYTV. The CDR3 region has the DNA TGTGCCTGGAGTGTACAGGGGCGAGGTGGCTACACCGTC.

The genes are TRBV7-6 and TRBJ2-1, with D possibly TRBD2 on 5 matching bases. The CDR3 totals 17 residues. V dropped 5 bases and J dropped 0 bases, with 17 bases sitting between them. CDR1 and CDR2 from the germline V gene are SGHVS and FNYEAQ. The CDR3 DNA follows: TGTGCCAGCAGCCGGTCCGAGGGCGGAAGCTCCTACAATGAGCAGTTCTTC. It translates to CASSRSEGGSSYNEQFF.

This chain links TRBV6-5 with TRBJ1-1; 10 bases match TRBD1. Germline V gene lookup returns CDR1 MNHEY and CDR2 SVGAGI. V trimming: 5 bases; J trimming: 3 bases; junction bases outside the gene matches: 6. There are 15 residues in the CDR3. CDR3 nucleotide sequence: TGTGCCAGCAGTCGTGGGACAGGGGATCACACTGAAGCTTTCTTT. This sequence encodes CASSRGTGDHTEAFF.

The rearrangement joins TRBV25-1 to TRBJ2-2; TRBD1 matches 9 bases. V lost 6 bases and J lost 1; bases outside the gene matches: 3. This CDR3 has 15 amino acids. Germline loops: CDR1 MGHDK, CDR2 SYGVNS. CDR3 residues: CASRRGQGNTGELFF. CDR3 coding DNA: TGTGCCAGCAGGAGGGGACAGGGGAACACCGGGGAGCTGTTTTTT.

The gene calls are TRBV6-1 and TRBJ2-1, with 9 bases that match TRBD1. The CDR3 spans 15 residues. The germline CDR1 and CDR2 sequences are MNHNS and SASEGT. Losses at the gene ends were 5 bases for V and 9 bases for J; bases not matched to a gene: 11. As DNA, the CDR3 is TGTGCCAGCAGTTCCGGGCCGGGACAGGGAGGTGAGCAGTTCTTC. It translates to CASSSGPGQGGEQFF.

The chain employs TRBV30 and TRBJ1-2; 8 nucleotides agree with TRBD1. The CDR3 covers 14 residues. With 3 bases clipped from V and 6 bases from J, the junction kept 9 bases outside the gene matches. CDR1 is GTSNPN, CDR2 SVGIG, per germline (reference sequence). The CDR3 protein is CAWRGQGERHGYTF. The CDR3 DNA reads TGTGCCTGGAGAGGACAGGGAGAGCGCCATGGCTACACCTTC.

The chain has TRBV6-1 and TRBJ1-2; 11 nucleotides line up with TRBD1. The CDR3 length is 16 residues. The V and J ends lost 2 bases and 3 bases, in that order; junction bases with no gene match: 5. Germline lookup yields CDR1 MNHNS and CDR2 SASEGT. CDR3 DNA sequence: TGTGCCAGCAGTGAAAGGGGGACAGGGGGGCACTATGGCTACACCTTC. This translates into CASSERGTGGHYGYTF.

CDR3 in DNA: TGTGCCAGCAGTTACTCTTCTTATAGCAATCAGCCCCAGCATTTT. Translated, it gives CASSYSSYSNQPQHF. This chain uses TRBV6-5 with TRBJ1-5; D remains ambiguous. Germline V gives CDR1 MNHEY, CDR2 SVGAGI. This CDR3 spans 15 amino acids. Trimming shortened V by 0 bases and J by 0 bases, and 6 bases separated the two germline ends.

This clone was counted a single time. The V and J genes are TRBV18 and TRBJ2-5; possibly TRBD2 for D (6 bases). Germline loops: CDR1 KGHSH, CDR2 LQKENI. CDR3 length equals 14 residues. Between the trimmed V and J ends, which lost 2 bases and 4 bases, there was a span of 11 bases. This CDR3 reads CASSPIGGRETQYF. The CDR3 region has the DNA TGTGCCAGCTCACCAATTGGGGGGAGAGAGACCCAGTACTTC.

The gene calls are TRBV5-4 and TRBJ1-1, with 8 bases aligning to TRBD1. This CDR3 has 15 amino acids. The germline V gene encodes CDR1 SGHNT and CDR2 YYREEE (reference sequence). After removal of 2 bases from V and 4 bases from J, the junction contained 7 bases not matched to a gene. CDR3 coding DNA: TGTGCCAGCAGCTTTCAAACCGGGACAGGCACTGAAGCTTTCTTT. Encoded protein: CASSFQTGTGTEAFF.

The table lists this clone with a count of one. The chain links TRBV5-6 to TRBJ2-7; 12 positions match TRBD1. Germline V gene lookup returns CDR1 SGHDT and CDR2 YYEEEE. Trimming at V came to 0 bases and at J to 5 bases, leaving 3 bases not matched to a gene. The CDR3 runs to 15 residues. CDR3 DNA: TGTGCCAGCAGCTTGGCCGGGACAGGGGGCCACGAGCAGTACTTC. Encoded protein: CASSLAGTGGHEQYF.

This clone was seen more than once but under ten times. The rearrangement uses TRBV25-1 and TRBJ2-3; 7 nucleotides line up with TRBD1. The CDR3 extends over 13 amino acids. Trimming cost V 6 bases and J 3 bases; bases outside gene matches: 3. The V gene's germline CDR1 is MGHDK and CDR2 SYGVNS. The CDR3 loop is CASSETGTDTQYF. CDR3 sequence (DNA): TGTGCCAGCAGCGAGACAGGGACAGATACGCAGTATTTT.

DNA of the CDR3: TGTGCCAGCAGCGTAGGGGGCGACAGTATCTCGTTGGGGCAGTACTTC. This translates into CASSVGGDSISLGQYF. The J gene is TRBJ2-7, the V gene TRBV9; a possible D gene is TRBD1 (5 bases). The CDR3 is 16 amino acids. V was trimmed by 0 bases and J by 9 bases, leaving 22 bases between them. Per germline, CDR1 SGDLS and CDR2 YYNGEE.